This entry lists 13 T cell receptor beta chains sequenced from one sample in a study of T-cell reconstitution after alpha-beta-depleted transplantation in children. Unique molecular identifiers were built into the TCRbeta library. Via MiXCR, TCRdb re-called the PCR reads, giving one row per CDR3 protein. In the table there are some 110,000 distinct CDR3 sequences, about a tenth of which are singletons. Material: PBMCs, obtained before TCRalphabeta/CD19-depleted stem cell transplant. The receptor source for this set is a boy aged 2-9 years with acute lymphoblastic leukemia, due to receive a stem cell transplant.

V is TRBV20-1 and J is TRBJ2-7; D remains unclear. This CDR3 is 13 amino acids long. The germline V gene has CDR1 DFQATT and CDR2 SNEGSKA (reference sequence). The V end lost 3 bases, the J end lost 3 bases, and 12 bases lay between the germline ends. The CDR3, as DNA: TGCAGTGCTAGGGAAGGGTGGAACTACGAGCAGTACTTC. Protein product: CSAREGWNYEQYF.

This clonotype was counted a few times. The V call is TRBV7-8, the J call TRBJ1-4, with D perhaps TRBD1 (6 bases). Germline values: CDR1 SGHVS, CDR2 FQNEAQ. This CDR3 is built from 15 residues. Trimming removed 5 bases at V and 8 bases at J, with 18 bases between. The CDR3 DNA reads TGTGCCAGCAGCCGTCCGTCGGGGGCGGGAGAAAAACTGTTTTTT. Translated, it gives CASSRPSGAGEKLFF.

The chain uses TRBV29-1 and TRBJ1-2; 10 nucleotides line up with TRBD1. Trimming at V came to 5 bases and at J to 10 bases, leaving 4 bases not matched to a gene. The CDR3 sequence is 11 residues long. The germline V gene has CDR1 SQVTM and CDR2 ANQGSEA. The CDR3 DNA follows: TGCAGCGTTCTTGGGACAGGGGCCTACACCTTC. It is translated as CSVLGTGAYTF.

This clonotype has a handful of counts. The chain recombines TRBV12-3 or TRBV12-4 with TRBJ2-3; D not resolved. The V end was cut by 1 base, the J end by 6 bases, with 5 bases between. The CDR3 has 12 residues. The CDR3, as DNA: TGTGCCAGCAGTTTAGTACCCGATACGCAGTATTTT. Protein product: CASSLVPDTQYF.

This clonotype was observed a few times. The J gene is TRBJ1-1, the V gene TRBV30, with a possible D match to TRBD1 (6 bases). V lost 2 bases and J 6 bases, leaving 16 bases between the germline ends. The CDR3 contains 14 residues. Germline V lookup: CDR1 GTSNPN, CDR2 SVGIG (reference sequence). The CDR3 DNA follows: TGTGCCTGGAGTTCCTGGGGGGGGCTTCCTGAAGCTTTCTTT. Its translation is CAWSSWGGLPEAFF. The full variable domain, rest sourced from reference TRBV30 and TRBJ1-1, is SQTIHQWPATLVQPVGSPLSLECTVEGTSNPNLYWYRQAAGRGLQLLFYSVGIGQISSEVPQNLSASRPQDRQFILSSKKLLLSDSGFYLCAWSSWGGLPEAFFGQGTRLTVV.

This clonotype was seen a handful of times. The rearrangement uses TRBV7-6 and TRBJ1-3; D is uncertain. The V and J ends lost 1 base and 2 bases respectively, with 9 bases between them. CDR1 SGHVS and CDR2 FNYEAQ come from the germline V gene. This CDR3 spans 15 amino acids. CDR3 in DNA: TGTGCCAGCAGCTTAGAGGGTTCTGCTGGAAACACCATATATTTT. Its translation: CASSLEGSAGNTIYF.

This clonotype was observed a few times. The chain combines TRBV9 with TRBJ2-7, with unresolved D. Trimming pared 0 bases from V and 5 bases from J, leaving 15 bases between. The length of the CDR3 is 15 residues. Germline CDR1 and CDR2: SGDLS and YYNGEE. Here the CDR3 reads CASSVAPDPAHEQYF. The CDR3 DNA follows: TGTGCCAGCAGCGTAGCTCCAGACCCGGCCCACGAGCAGTACTTC.

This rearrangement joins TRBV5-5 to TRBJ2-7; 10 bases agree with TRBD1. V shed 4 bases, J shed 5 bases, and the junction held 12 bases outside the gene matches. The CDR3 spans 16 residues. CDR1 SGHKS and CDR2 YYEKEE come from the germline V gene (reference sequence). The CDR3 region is CASSGGRGQGGHEQYF. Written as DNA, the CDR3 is TGTGCCAGCAGCGGGGGCCGAGGACAGGGGGGCCACGAGCAGTACTTC.

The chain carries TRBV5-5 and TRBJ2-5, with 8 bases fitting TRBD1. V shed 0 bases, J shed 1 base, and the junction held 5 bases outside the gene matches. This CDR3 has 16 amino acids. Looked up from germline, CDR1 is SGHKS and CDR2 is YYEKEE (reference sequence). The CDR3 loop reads CASSLEGTGGQETQYF. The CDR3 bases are TGTGCCAGCAGCTTGGAAGGGACAGGCGGCCAAGAGACCCAGTACTTC. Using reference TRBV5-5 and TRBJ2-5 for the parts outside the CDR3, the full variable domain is DAGVTQSPTHLIKTRGQQVTLRCSPISGHKSVSWYQQVLGQGPQFIFQYYEKEERGRGNFPDRFSARQFPNYSSELNVNALLLGDSALYLCASSLEGTGGQETQYFGPGTRLLVL.

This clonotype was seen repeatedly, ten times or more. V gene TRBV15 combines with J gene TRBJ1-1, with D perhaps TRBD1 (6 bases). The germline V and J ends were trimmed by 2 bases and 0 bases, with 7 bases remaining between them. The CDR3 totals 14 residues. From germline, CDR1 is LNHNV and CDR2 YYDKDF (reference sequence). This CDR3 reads CATSRQGMNTEAFF. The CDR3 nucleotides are TGTGCCACCAGCAGACAGGGGATGAACACTGAAGCTTTCTTT.

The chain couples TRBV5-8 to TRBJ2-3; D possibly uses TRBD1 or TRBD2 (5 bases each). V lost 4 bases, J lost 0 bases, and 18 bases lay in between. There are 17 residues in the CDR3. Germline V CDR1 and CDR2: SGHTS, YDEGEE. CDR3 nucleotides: TGTGCCAGCAGCCTCGCCGAGGGGTCTAAAAGCACAGATACGCAGTATTTT. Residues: CASSLAEGSKSTDTQYF.

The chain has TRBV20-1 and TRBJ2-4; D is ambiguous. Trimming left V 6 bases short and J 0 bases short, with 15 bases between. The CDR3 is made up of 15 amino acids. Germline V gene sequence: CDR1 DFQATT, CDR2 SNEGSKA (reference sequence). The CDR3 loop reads CSAEARRLAKNIQYF. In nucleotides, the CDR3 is TGCAGTGCCGAGGCACGGAGACTAGCCAAAAACATTCAGTACTTC.

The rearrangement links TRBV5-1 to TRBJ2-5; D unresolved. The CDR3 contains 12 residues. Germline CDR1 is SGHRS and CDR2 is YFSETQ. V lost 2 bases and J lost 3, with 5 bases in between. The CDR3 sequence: CASSLAKETQYF. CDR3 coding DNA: TGCGCCAGCAGCTTAGCAAAAGAGACCCAGTACTTC.